This T cell receptor beta chain was captured in a study of a mutant IDH1 vaccine in newly diagnosed glioma. Libraries were prepared by immunoSEQ multiplex PCR; TCRdb keeps only in-frame clonotypes and omits some of them. The table includes some 50,000 clones, roughly 90% detected once. Time point noted: baseline, week 1 (first vaccination visit). The treatment denotes: pre-vaccination baseline after standard-of-care therapy. The length of the CDR3 is 12 residues. From germline, CDR1 is SEHNR and CDR2 FQNEAQ (reference sequence). Trimming shortened V by 6 bases and J by 1 base, and 7 bases separated the two germline ends.

The sequencing used PBMCs, collected from a glioma patient treated with radiotherapy, temozolomide or both. The rearrangement uses TRBV7-9 and TRBJ2-7; D is unresolved. The receptor's source is a middle-aged man with glioma. This CDR3 reads CASSTHSYEQYF. In DNA form, the CDR3 reads TGTGCCAGCAGTACCCATTCCTACGAGCAGTACTTC.